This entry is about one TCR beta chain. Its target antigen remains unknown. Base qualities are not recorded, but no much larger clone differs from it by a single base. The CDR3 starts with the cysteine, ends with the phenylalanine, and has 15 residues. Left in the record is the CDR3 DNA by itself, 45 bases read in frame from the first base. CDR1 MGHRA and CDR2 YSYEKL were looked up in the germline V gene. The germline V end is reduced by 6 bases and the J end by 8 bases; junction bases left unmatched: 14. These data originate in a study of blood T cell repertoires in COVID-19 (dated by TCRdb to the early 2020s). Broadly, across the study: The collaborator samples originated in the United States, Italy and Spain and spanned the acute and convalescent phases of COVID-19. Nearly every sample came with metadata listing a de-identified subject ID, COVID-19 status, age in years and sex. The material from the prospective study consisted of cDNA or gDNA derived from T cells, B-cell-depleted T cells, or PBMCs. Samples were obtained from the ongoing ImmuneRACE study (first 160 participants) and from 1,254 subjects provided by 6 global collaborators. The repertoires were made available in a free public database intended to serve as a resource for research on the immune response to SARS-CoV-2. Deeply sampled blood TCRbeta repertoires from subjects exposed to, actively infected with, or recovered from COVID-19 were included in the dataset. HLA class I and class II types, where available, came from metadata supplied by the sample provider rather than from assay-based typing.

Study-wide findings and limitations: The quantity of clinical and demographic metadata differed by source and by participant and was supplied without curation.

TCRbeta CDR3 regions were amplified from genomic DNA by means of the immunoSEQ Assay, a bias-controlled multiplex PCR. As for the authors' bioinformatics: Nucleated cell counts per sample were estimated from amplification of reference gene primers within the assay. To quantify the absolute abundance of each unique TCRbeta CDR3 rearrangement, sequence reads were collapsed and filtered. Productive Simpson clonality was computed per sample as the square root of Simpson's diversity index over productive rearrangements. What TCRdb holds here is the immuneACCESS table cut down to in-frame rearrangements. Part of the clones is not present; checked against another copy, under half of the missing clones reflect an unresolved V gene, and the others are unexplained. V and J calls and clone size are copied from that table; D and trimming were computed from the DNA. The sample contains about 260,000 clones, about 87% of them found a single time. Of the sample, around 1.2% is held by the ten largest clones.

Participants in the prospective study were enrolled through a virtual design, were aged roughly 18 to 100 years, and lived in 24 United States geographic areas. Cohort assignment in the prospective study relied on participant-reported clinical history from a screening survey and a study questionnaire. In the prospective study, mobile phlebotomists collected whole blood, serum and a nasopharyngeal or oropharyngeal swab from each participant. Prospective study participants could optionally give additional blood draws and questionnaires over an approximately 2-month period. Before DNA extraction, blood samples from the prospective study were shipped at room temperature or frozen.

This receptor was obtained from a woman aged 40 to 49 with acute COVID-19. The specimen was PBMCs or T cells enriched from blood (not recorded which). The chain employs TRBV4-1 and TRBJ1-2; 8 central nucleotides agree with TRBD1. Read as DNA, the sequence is TGCGCCAGCAGTCGAACCCAGGACAGGGTGAGAGGCTACACCTTC. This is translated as CASSRTQDRVRGYTF.